The following is a T cell receptor beta chain sequence with its context. What it binds is unknown. This entry comes from a study of shared clonotypes between healthy human individuals. Findings and caveats of the study: In general, naive subsets displayed greater estimated richness than memory subsets did.

This table comes from immunoSEQ multiplex PCR, and its TCRdb copy is limited to in-frame clones, with some not included. The profile shows more than 2 million clones, approximately 95% of them singletons. Donors, healthy HIV-negative adults, lacked recent acute infections or vaccinations. Division of CD4+ cells produced a CD45RA+ naive subset and a CD45RA-negative memory subset. Germline CDR1 is SNHLY and CDR2 is FYNNEI. The CDR3 sequence is 13 residues long. Germline trimming cut 6 bases from V and 10 bases from J; bases unmatched to any gene: 8. Sequencing used naive CD4+ T cells sorted from blood. Subset: CD45RA+ positively selected. The TCR comes from a young man in good health. The gene calls are TRBV2 and TRBJ2-1; TRBD2 matches 8 bases. The CDR3 region is CASSLGLGLEQFF. CDR3 nucleotide sequence: TGTGCCAGCAGCCTGGGACTAGGACTAGAGCAGTTCTTC.